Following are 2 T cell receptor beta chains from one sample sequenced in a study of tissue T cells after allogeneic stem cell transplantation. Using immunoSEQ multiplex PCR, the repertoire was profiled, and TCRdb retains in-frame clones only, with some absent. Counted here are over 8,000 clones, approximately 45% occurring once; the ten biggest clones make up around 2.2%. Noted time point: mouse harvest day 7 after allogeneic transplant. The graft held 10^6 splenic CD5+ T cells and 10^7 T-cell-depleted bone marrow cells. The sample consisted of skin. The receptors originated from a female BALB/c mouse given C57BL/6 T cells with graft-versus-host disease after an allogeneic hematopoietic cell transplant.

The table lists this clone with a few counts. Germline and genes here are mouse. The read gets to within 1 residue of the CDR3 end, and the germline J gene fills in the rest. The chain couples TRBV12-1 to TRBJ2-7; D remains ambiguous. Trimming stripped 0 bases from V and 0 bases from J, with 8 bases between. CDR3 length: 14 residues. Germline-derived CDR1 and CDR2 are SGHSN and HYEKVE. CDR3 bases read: TGTGCCAGCTCTCTCGAGGTTCTCTCCTATGAACAGTAC. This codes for CASSLEVLSYEQY. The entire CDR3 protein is CASSLEVLSYEQYF.

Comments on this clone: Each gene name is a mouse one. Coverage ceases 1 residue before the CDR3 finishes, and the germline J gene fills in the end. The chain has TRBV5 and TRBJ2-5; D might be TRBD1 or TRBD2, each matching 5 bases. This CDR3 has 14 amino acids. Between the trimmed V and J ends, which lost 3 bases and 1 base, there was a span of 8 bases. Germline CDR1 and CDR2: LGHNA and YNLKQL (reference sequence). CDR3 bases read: TGTGCCAGCAGCCAGCCGGGACACCAAGACACCCAGTAC. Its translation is CASSQPGHQDTQY. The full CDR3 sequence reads CASSQPGHQDTQYF.